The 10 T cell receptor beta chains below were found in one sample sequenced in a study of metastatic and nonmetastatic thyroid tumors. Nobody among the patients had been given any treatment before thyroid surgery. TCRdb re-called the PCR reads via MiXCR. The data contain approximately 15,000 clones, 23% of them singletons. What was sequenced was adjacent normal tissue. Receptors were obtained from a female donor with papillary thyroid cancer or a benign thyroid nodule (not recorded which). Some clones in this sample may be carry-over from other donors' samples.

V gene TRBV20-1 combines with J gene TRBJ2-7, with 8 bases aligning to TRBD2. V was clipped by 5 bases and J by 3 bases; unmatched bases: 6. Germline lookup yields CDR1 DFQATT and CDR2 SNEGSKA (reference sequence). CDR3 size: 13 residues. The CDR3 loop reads CSAWSGSFYEQYF. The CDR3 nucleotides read TGCAGTGCTTGGAGCGGGAGTTTCTACGAGCAGTACTTC.

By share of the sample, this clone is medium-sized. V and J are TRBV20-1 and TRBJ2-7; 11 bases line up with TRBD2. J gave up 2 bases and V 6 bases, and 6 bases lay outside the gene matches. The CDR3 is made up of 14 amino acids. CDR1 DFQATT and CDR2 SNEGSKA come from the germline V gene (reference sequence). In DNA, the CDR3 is TGCAGTGCCCCCTTAGCGGGAGGGACCTACGAGCAGTACTTC. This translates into CSAPLAGGTYEQYF.

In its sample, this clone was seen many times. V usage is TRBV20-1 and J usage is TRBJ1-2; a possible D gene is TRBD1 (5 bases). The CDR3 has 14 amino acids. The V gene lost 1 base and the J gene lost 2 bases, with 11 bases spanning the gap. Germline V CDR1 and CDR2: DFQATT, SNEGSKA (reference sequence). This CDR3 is CSARAEGRNYGYTF. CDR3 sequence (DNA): TGCAGTGCTAGAGCTGAGGGGCGCAACTATGGCTACACCTTC.

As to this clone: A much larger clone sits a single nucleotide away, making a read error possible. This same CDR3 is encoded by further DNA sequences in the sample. The CDR3: CASSQRQGYGYTF. The DNA for the CDR3 is TGTGCCAGCAGCCAACGACAGGGCTACGGCTACACCTTC. The rearrangement joins TRBV14 to TRBJ1-2; 7 positions match TRBD1. Germline V gives CDR1 SGHDN, CDR2 FVKESK. The CDR3 is 13 amino acids. Trimming cost V 2 bases and J 8 bases; bases outside gene matches: 5.

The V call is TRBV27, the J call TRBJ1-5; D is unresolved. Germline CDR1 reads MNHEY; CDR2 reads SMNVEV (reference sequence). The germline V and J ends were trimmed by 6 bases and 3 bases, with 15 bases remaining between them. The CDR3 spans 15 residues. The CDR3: CASRQTGYINQPQHF. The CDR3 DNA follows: TGTGCCAGCAGGCAGACGGGGTATATCAATCAGCCCCAGCATTTT.

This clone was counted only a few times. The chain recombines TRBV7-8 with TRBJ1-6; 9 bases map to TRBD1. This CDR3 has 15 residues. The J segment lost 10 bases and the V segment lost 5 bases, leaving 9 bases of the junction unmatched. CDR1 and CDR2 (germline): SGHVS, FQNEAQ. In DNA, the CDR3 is TGTGCCAGCAGCCCCCTCCGGGACAGGGCATCACCCCTCCACTTT. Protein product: CASSPLRDRASPLHF.

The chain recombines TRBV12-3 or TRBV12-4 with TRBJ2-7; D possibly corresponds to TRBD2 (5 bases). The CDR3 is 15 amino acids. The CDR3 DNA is TGTGCAAGCGGCCCCGGTCGGCCTAGGGCCTACGAGCAGTACTTC. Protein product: CASGPGRPRAYEQYF.

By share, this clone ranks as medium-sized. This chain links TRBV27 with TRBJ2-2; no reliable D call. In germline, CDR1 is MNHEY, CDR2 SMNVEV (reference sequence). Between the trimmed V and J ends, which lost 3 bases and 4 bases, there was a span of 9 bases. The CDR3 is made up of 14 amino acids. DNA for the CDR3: TGTGCCAGCAGTTTCCGGCTCCGCACCGGGGAGCTGTTTTTT. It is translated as CASSFRLRTGELFF.

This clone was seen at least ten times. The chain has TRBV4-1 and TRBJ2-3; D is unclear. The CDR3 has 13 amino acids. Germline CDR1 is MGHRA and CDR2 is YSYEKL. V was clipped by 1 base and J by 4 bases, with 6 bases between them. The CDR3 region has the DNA TGCGCCAGCAGCCAAGGGTTTGCAGATACGCAGTATTTT. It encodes CASSQGFADTQYF.

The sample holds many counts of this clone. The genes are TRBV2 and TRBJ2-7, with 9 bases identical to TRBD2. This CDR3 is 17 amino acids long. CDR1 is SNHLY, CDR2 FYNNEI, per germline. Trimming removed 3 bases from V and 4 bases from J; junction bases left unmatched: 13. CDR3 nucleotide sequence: TGTGCCAGCAGTGATATCAGGTCTAGCGGGACTTGGTACGAGCAGTACTTC. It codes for CASSDIRSSGTWYEQYF. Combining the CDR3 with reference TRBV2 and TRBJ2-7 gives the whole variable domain EPEVTQTPSHQVTQMGQEVILRCVPISNHLYFYWYRQILGQKVEFLVSFYNNEISEKSEIFDDQFSVERPDGSNFTLKIRSTKLEDSAMYFCASSDIRSSGTWYEQYFGPGTRLTVT.